This T cell receptor beta chain is drawn from a study of shared clonotypes between healthy human individuals. Findings and limits, study-wide: The sharing of about 5% of naive CD4 clonotypes was seen across a few donors.

Profiled with immunoSEQ multiplex PCR; TCRdb holds only in-frame clones, not every one. The sample consists of some 2,000,000 clones, 85% to 95% of them appearing once. With regard to this clone: Antigen specificity is unknown.

This TCR was sampled from a man between 18 and 35 years old in good health. Sequencing was done on a sample of naive CD4+ T cells sorted from blood. The sample's subset: CD45RA+ positively selected.

The CDR3 is CASSVVQGRYSYEQYF. DNA for the CDR3: TGTGCCAGCAGCGTAGTTCAGGGGCGATACTCCTACGAGCAGTACTTC. The rearrangement uses TRBV9 and TRBJ2-7; D perhaps matches TRBD1 (6 bases). The CDR3 sequence is 16 residues long. The germline V and J ends were trimmed by 0 bases and 0 bases, with 13 bases remaining between them. CDR1 and CDR2 from the germline V gene are SGDLS and YYNGEE.